The 30 T cell receptor beta chains listed next were all sequenced from one sample in a study of shared clonotypes between healthy human individuals (dated by TCRdb to the early 2020s). CD8 naive samples were obtained by positive selection for CCR7 among CD45RO-negative cells, yielding a CD45RA+CCR7+ population from which TemRA cells were excluded. Library method: the immunoSEQ multiplex PCR assay. TCRdb took over this immuneACCESS table, retaining in-frame rearrangements with V and J assigned. Such tables are incomplete; in checked studies, under half of the missing clones stem from an unresolved V gene, and the remainder is unexplained. In this sample the table shows 2 million or so clones, less than 95% of which occur a single time. Approximately 1.2% of the sample belongs to the ten largest clones. Sequenced: naive CD8+ T cells sorted from blood. The sample's cell subset or site label is to be understood as: CD45RA+CCR7+. The receptors shown here come from a man between 18 and 35 years old in good health.

The chain combines TRBV18 with TRBJ2-7, with D unclear. V was trimmed by 3 bases and J by 7 bases, leaving 7 bases between them. The CDR3 is 11 amino acids. CDR1 and CDR2 (germline): KGHSH, LQKENI. CDR3 sequence: CASSPAREQYF. The CDR3 bases are TGTGCCAGCTCACCCGCTAGGGAGCAGTACTTC.

The J gene is TRBJ2-7, the V gene TRBV5-1; perhaps TRBD2 as D (6 bases). There are 15 residues in the CDR3. The germline V gene encodes CDR1 SGHRS and CDR2 YFSETQ. Trimming cost V 2 bases and J 1 base, with 13 bases left between them. The CDR3 region is CASSFWASDSYEQYF. DNA of the CDR3: TGCGCCAGCAGCTTCTGGGCTAGCGATTCCTACGAGCAGTACTTC.

V and J are TRBV29-1 and TRBJ2-5; 12 nucleotides line up with TRBD2. The CDR3 runs 14 residues. CDR1 is SQVTM, CDR2 ANQGSEA, per germline. After removal of 7 bases from V and 1 base from J, the junction contained 4 bases not matched to a gene. The CDR3 coding sequence is TGCAGCGCTAGCGGGGGGGATATCCAAGAGACCCAGTACTTC. It encodes CSASGGDIQETQYF.

The V gene is TRBV11-3, the J gene TRBJ2-2; TRBD1 aligns across 7 bases. This CDR3 region has 17 residues. With 5 bases clipped from V and 1 base from J, the junction kept 10 bases outside the gene matches. Germline V gene lookup returns CDR1 SGHNT and CDR2 YENEEA. CDR3 sequence: CASSTTDRARNTGELFF. The CDR3 nucleotides are TGTGCCAGCAGCACTACTGACAGGGCCCGGAACACCGGGGAGCTGTTTTTT.

The chain carries TRBV27 and TRBJ2-7; possibly TRBD1 for D (6 bases). Germline lookup yields CDR1 MNHEY and CDR2 SMNVEV (reference sequence). The V end was cut by 8 bases, the J end by 3 bases, with 14 bases between. The CDR3 consists of 13 residues. CDR3 in amino acids: CASRGVDSYEQYF. CDR3 coding DNA: TGTGCCAGCCGAGGGGTGGACAGCTACGAGCAGTACTTC.

This sequence joins TRBV28 and TRBJ2-1; D is perhaps TRBD1 (5 bases). Germline V gene data show CDR1 as MDHEN and CDR2 as SYDVKM. CDR3 length: 12 residues. V shed 3 bases and J shed 8 bases, with 8 bases lying between them. The CDR3 is CASSLWGDEQFF. In DNA form, the CDR3 reads TGTGCCAGCAGTTTGTGGGGCGATGAGCAGTTCTTC.

The chain joins TRBV13 to TRBJ2-5; D is uncertain. This CDR3 spans 13 amino acids. V shed 6 bases and J shed 4 bases, with 12 bases lying between them. The germline gives CDR1 PRHDT, CDR2 FYEKMQ (reference sequence). This CDR3 is CASREYNGETQYF. As DNA, the CDR3 is TGTGCCAGCAGGGAATACAATGGAGAGACCCAGTACTTC. Looking up the rest from reference TRBV13 and TRBJ2-5 gives the full variable domain: AAGVIQSPRHLIKEKRETATLKCYPIPRHDTVYWYQQGPGQDPQFLISFYEKMQSDKGSIPDRFSAQQFSDYHSELNMSSLELGDSALYFCASREYNGETQYFGPGTRLLVL.

This clone was seen once. The CDR3: CASRPWGGHGTDTQYF. The CDR3 nucleotides read TGTGCCAGCCGGCCTTGGGGGGGGCATGGCACAGATACGCAGTATTTT. This sequence joins TRBV7-9 and TRBJ2-3; perhaps TRBD2 as D (7 bases). Germline V gene lookup returns CDR1 SEHNR and CDR2 FQNEAQ (reference sequence). The length of the CDR3 is 16 residues. The V and J ends lost 8 bases and 1 base respectively, with 19 bases between them.

The chain links TRBV7-8 to TRBJ1-2; TRBD1 might be the D (6 bases). Germline V gene sequence: CDR1 SGHVS, CDR2 FQNEAQ. V was pared by 1 base and J by 0 bases, with 12 bases between. The CDR3 contains 16 residues. The CDR3 reads CASSLVPQGTNYGYTF. Written as DNA, the CDR3 is TGTGCCAGCAGCTTAGTTCCACAGGGCACTAACTATGGCTACACCTTC.

This clone has only one observation. The CDR3 spells CASSLKGQGSGGLYGYTF. The DNA for the CDR3 is TGTGCCAGCAGCTTAAAGGGACAGGGATCTGGAGGGCTCTATGGCTACACCTTC. This chain joins TRBV7-3 and TRBJ1-2; TRBD1 matches 9 bases. CDR1 SGHTA and CDR2 FQGTGA come from the germline V gene. Trimming at V came to 1 base and at J to 4 bases, leaving 13 bases not matched to a gene. This CDR3 region has 18 residues. Based on the CDR3 plus reference TRBV7-3 and TRBJ1-2, the full variable domain is GAGVSQTPSNKVTEKGKYVELRCDPISGHTALYWYRQSLGQGPEFLIYFQGTGAADDSGLPNDRFFAVRPEGSVSTLKIQRTERGDSAVYLCASSLKGQGSGGLYGYTFGSGTRLTVV.

The chain's CDR3 is CASSDPRQGVDIQYF. The DNA of the CDR3 is TGTGCCAGCAGCGACCCCCGACAGGGGGTAGACATTCAGTACTTC. V gene TRBV2 combines with J gene TRBJ2-4, with TRBD1 matching over 9 bases. The length of the CDR3 is 15 residues. CDR1 is SNHLY, CDR2 FYNNEI, per germline. Trimming took 6 bases from V and 8 from J; bases not matched to a gene: 11. The whole variable domain, filled in from reference TRBV2 and TRBJ2-4, reads EPEVTQTPSHQVTQMGQEVILRCVPISNHLYFYWYRQILGQKVEFLVSFYNNEISEKSEIFDDQFSVERPDGSNFTLKIRSTKLEDSAMYFCASSDPRQGVDIQYFGAGTRLSVL.

The V call is TRBV7-2, the J call TRBJ1-4; 10 bases are shared with TRBD1. Germline values: CDR1 SGHTA, CDR2 FQGNSA. V was clipped by 5 bases and J by 4 bases; unmatched bases: 4. The CDR3 loop spans 15 amino acids. Written as DNA, the CDR3 is TGTGCCAGCAGCGGGCGGACAGGGGGTAATGAAAAACTGTTTTTT. Its translation: CASSGRTGGNEKLFF.

The chain recombines TRBV13 with TRBJ2-1; no clear D. From germline, CDR1 is PRHDT and CDR2 FYEKMQ (reference sequence). Trimming removed 6 bases from V and 8 bases from J, with 14 bases in between. CDR3 length: 13 amino acids. CDR3 DNA: TGTGCCAGCAGGTTGCCCCCGAAGCATGAGCAGTTCTTC. Translated: CASRLPPKHEQFF.

This clone was detected only once. V usage is TRBV27 and J usage is TRBJ2-1, with D possibly TRBD2 on 6 matching bases. CDR3 length: 16 residues. Germline V gives CDR1 MNHEY, CDR2 SMNVEV (reference sequence). The V end was cut by 2 bases, the J end by 4 bases, with 15 bases between. CDR3 loop: CASSLAGLAKYNEQFF. DNA for the CDR3: TGTGCCAGCAGTTTAGCGGGGCTAGCGAAATACAATGAGCAGTTCTTC.

The chain couples TRBV7-9 to TRBJ2-2, with 9 bases identical to TRBD1. Trimming cost V 9 bases and J 8 bases; bases outside gene matches: 4. The CDR3 totals 12 residues. The germline gives CDR1 SEHNR, CDR2 FQNEAQ (reference sequence). The CDR3 DNA sequence: TGTGCCAGACAGGGGGCCGGAGGGGAGCTGTTTTTT. Translation gives CARQGAGGELFF.

To note about this clone: The sample carries other DNA sequences with the same CDR3. The chain recombines TRBV11-3 with TRBJ2-3; 7 nucleotides line up with TRBD1. After removal of 3 bases from V and 4 bases from J, the junction contained 1 base not matched to a gene. CDR3 size: 13 residues. CDR1 and CDR2 from the germline V gene are SGHNT and YENEEA. In nucleotides, the CDR3 is TGTGCCAGCAGCTTGGGGACAGCAGATACGCAGTATTTT. As protein: CASSLGTADTQYF.

The rearrangement uses TRBV11-2 and TRBJ2-5, with D possibly matching TRBD1 (5 bases). Germline assignment: CDR1 SGHAT and CDR2 FQNNGV. Trimming removed 6 bases from V and 5 bases from J, with 16 bases in between. This CDR3 has 14 amino acids. CDR3 region: CASRELTGSETQYF. In nucleotides, the CDR3 is TGTGCCAGCAGAGAACTAACAGGATCGGAGACCCAGTACTTC.

The rearrangement joins TRBV6-1 to TRBJ1-1, with no clear D. V was clipped by 2 bases and J by 0 bases, with 16 bases between them. Germline loops: CDR1 MNHNS, CDR2 SASEGT. The CDR3 consists of 17 residues. CDR3 in amino acids: CASSEFGYSTLNTEAFF. The CDR3 region has the DNA TGTGCCAGCAGTGAATTTGGTTATTCGACCTTGAACACTGAAGCTTTCTTT.

The chain couples TRBV6-1 to TRBJ2-2, with D possibly matching TRBD1 (6 bases). Germline V lookup: CDR1 MNHNS, CDR2 SASEGT. Trimming removed 2 bases from V and 1 base from J, with 17 bases in between. CDR3 length: 18 residues. CDR3 coding DNA: TGTGCCAGCAGTGAAACGGGTGTAGTACAGGGGAACACCGGGGAGCTGTTTTTT. Translating gives CASSETGVVQGNTGELFF.

This clone turned up a few times. The CDR3 region is CASSVELRVSSYNEQFF. As DNA, the CDR3 is TGTGCCAGCAGCGTAGAACTCCGGGTAAGCTCCTACAATGAGCAGTTCTTC. This sequence joins TRBV9 and TRBJ2-1; D is unclear. Germline CDR1 reads SGDLS; CDR2 reads YYNGEE. The CDR3 totals 17 residues. Trimming left V 0 bases short and J 0 bases short, with 13 bases between.

This chain joins TRBV7-9 and TRBJ2-7, with D perhaps matching TRBD1 or TRBD2 (6 bases each). The CDR3 is 17 residues long. Germline V gene lookup returns CDR1 SEHNR and CDR2 FQNEAQ (reference sequence). Trimming stripped 5 bases from V and 4 bases from J, with 24 bases between. Here the CDR3 reads CASSPEGQGGKLYEQYF. The DNA of the CDR3 is TGTGCCAGCAGCCCTGAGGGACAAGGGGGGAAGCTTTACGAGCAGTACTTC. The full variable domain, rest sourced from reference TRBV7-9 and TRBJ2-7, is DTGVSQNPRHKITKRGQNVTFRCDPISEHNRLYWYRQTLGQGPEFLTYFQNEAQLEKSRLLSDRFSAERPKGSFSTLEIQRTEQGDSAMYLCASSPEGQGGKLYEQYFGPGTRLTVT.

The V gene is TRBV9, the J gene TRBJ2-7; either TRBD1 or TRBD2 may supply D (6 bases each). V was shortened by 0 bases and J by 5 bases, with 15 bases between the two germline ends. This CDR3 is built from 15 residues. The germline V gene has CDR1 SGDLS and CDR2 YYNGEE. CDR3: CASSVGRQDYDEQYF. CDR3 nucleotides: TGTGCCAGCAGCGTAGGCCGACAGGACTACGACGAGCAGTACTTC.

The V gene is TRBV4-3, the J gene TRBJ2-5, with a weak D call TRBD1 (6 bases). V was pared by 1 base and J by 2 bases, with 11 bases between. This CDR3 region has 15 residues. CDR1 LGHNA and CDR2 YSLEER come from the germline V gene. This CDR3 reads CASSQAWGPQETQYF. DNA for the CDR3: TGCGCCAGCAGCCAAGCTTGGGGGCCTCAAGAGACCCAGTACTTC.

On this clone: Within the sample, other DNA sequences also encode this same CDR3. J is TRBJ2-5 and V is TRBV9; 7 nucleotides align to TRBD1. The J segment lost 4 bases and the V segment lost 1 base, leaving 4 bases of the junction unmatched. CDR1 and CDR2 (germline): SGDLS, YYNGEE. The CDR3 is 14 amino acids. The CDR3 coding sequence is TGTGCCAGCAGCGTATGGGACAGCGGAGAGACCCAGTACTTC. Protein: CASSVWDSGETQYF.

The gene calls are TRBV5-4 and TRBJ1-1, with TRBD1 matching 9 bases. Germline trimming cut 4 bases from V and 6 bases from J; bases unmatched to any gene: 22. CDR3 length: 19 residues. The germline V gene encodes CDR1 SGHNT and CDR2 YYREEE (reference sequence). DNA of the CDR3: TGTGCCAGCAGCCCGCCCTCCCGGGACAGGGCTCTTCTATGCGCTGAAGCTTTCTTT. Protein: CASSPPSRDRALLCAEAFF.

This clone was found once. The chain carries TRBV19 and TRBJ2-3; possibly TRBD1 for D (6 bases). The CDR3 extends over 15 amino acids. V was trimmed by 5 bases and J by 5 bases, leaving 17 bases between them. Germline-derived CDR1 and CDR2 are LNHDA and SQIVND (reference sequence). CDR3 sequence (DNA): TGTGCCAGTAGTCCAGACCTCGAGGGGGTAGATACGCAGTATTTT. Amino acids: CASSPDLEGVDTQYF.

The V call is TRBV6-5, the J call TRBJ1-3, with a weak D call TRBD1 (6 bases). The CDR3 runs 15 residues. Germline CDR1 reads MNHEY; CDR2 reads SVGAGI. Trimming took off 0 bases at V and 4 bases at J, with 10 bases between the two ends. CDR3 in amino acids: CASSYSQGPGNTIYF. DNA for the CDR3: TGTGCCAGCAGTTACTCGCAGGGGCCAGGAAACACCATATATTTT.

The chain has TRBV27 and TRBJ2-7; no clear D gene. The length of the CDR3 is 15 residues. Germline loops: CDR1 MNHEY, CDR2 SMNVEV (reference sequence). V lost 2 bases and J lost 4, with 15 bases in between. The CDR3 spells CASSLVGPLMYEQYF. Here the CDR3 DNA reads TGTGCCAGCAGTTTAGTGGGCCCGCTTATGTACGAGCAGTACTTC.

As regards this clone: This clone may be a read error of a much larger clone one base away. Additional DNA sequences in this sample encode the identical CDR3. J is TRBJ2-2 and V is TRBV4-3, with D possibly TRBD2 on 6 matching bases. The V gene lost 0 bases and the J gene lost 5 bases, with 7 bases spanning the gap. Looked up from germline, CDR1 is LGHNA and CDR2 is YSLEER. This CDR3 is 14 amino acids long. CDR3 nucleotide sequence: TGCGCCAGCAGCCAAGATCGGGGGACCGGGGAGCTGTTTTTT. This gives the protein CASSQDRGTGELFF.

The rearrangement uses TRBV7-9 and TRBJ2-3; no clear D. The V gene's germline CDR1 is SEHNR and CDR2 FQNEAQ (reference sequence). The CDR3 has 14 residues. The germline V and J ends were trimmed by 5 bases and 6 bases, with 15 bases remaining between them. This CDR3 is CASSPPVLVDTQYF. The CDR3 DNA is TGTGCCAGCAGCCCTCCAGTATTAGTCGATACGCAGTATTTT.